The source of this T cell receptor (beta chain) is a study of regulatory T cells in long-lasting Graves disease. With iRepertoire HTBI primers and Arm-PCR of CDR3 regions, TCR beta libraries were built. Under the authors' procedure: In the combined samples, 62 TRBV and 14 to 15 TRBJ segments were identified. TCRdb called the multiplex PCR reads again in MiXCR, with one record for every CDR3 protein. The V and J calls and clone size are TCRdb's, not the authors'. The repertoire has roughly 430,000 distinct CDR3 sequences, roughly 23% of them found once; the top ten carry approximately 14%. This clonotype was recorded a few times. What it recognizes is unknown. Study-wide results and limits: Investigators studied peripheral blood only, not thyroid tissue. Among persistent patients, a larger number of public clonotypes were shared (approximately 2,900) than among newly diagnosed patients (more than 850).

This CDR3 has 13 residues. The germline CDR1 and CDR2 sequences are ENHRY and SYGVKD. V shed 5 bases and J shed 3 bases, with 10 bases lying between them. Time point: persistent/refractory GD, antithyroid drugs over 5 years with positive TRAb. The TCR library was made from RNA that had been extracted from PBMCs in TRIzol. All patients originated from an endocrinology department located in Xi'an, China. This chain joins TRBV10-3 and TRBJ1-1, with D unresolved. This TCR came from a female donor with Graves disease. This sample comprised peripheral blood mononuclear cells (PBMCs), obtained when the disease was refractory, from a patient treated with antithyroid drugs. CDR3 sequence (DNA): TGTGCCATCAGTCCAACGGGCGACACTGAAGCTTTCTTT. Translated: CAISPTGDTEAFF.